These 16 T cell receptor beta chains were all obtained from the same sample, sequenced in a study of blood T cell repertoires in COVID-19. The method was immunoSEQ multiplex PCR; TCRdb's version includes in-frame clones alone and lacks a portion of them. Here the sample spans just over 95,000 clones, about four fifths being singletons. The material sequenced was peripheral blood. The origin of the receptors is a man older than 75 with acute or convalescent COVID-19.

The chain joins TRBV27 to TRBJ1-4; 7 nucleotides line up with TRBD1. The CDR3 length is 15 residues. V shed 6 bases and J 7 bases; nucleotides not matched to a gene: 11. Looked up from germline, CDR1 is MNHEY and CDR2 is SMNVEV (reference sequence). The CDR3 region has the DNA TGTGCCAGCAGCCACCGCGGGACAGCCTTTGAAAAACTGTTTTTT. Its translation: CASSHRGTAFEKLFF.

The V and J genes are TRBV27 and TRBJ1-2; 7 nucleotides line up with TRBD1. The CDR3 has 13 residues. Germline V gene lookup returns CDR1 MNHEY and CDR2 SMNVEV (reference sequence). The J segment lost 4 bases and the V segment lost 6 bases, leaving 5 bases of the junction unmatched. DNA of the CDR3: TGTGCCAGCAGGTCCGACAGGGCCTATGGCTACACCTTC. It is translated as CASRSDRAYGYTF.

The chain recombines TRBV11-3 with TRBJ2-7; D may be TRBD1 (6 bases). Germline V gene sequence: CDR1 SGHNT, CDR2 YENEEA. Trimming removed 0 bases at V and 0 bases at J, with 9 bases between. This CDR3 has 15 residues. Here the CDR3 DNA reads TGTGCCAGCAGCTTAGAGGGGACACACTCCTACGAGCAGTACTTC. It translates to CASSLEGTHSYEQYF.

The genes are TRBV11-2 and TRBJ2-1, with D possibly TRBD2 on 6 matching bases. This CDR3 comprises 14 residues. Germline values: CDR1 SGHAT, CDR2 FQNNGV. V dropped 1 base and J dropped 6 bases, with 10 bases sitting between them. The CDR3 here is CASSLGEAANEQFF. The CDR3 DNA is TGTGCCAGCAGCTTAGGGGAGGCTGCCAATGAGCAGTTCTTC. Complete variable domain (other parts from reference TRBV11-2 and TRBJ2-1): EAGVAQSPRYKIIEKRQSVAFWCNPISGHATLYWYQQILGQGPKLLIQFQNNGVVDDSQLPKDRFSAERLKGVDSTLKIQPAKLEDSAVYLCASSLGEAANEQFFGPGTRLTVL.

The chain combines TRBV5-1 with TRBJ1-2, with unresolved D. This CDR3 contains 12 residues. V gave up 2 bases and J gave up 8 bases, with 10 bases separating them. Germline loops: CDR1 SGHRS, CDR2 YFSETQ. The CDR3, as DNA: TGCGCCAGCAGCTTTTTAAACGGGGGCTACACCTTC. Translating it yields CASSFLNGGYTF.

This clone appeared a single time. The rearrangement joins TRBV4-3 to TRBJ1-2; possible D gene TRBD1, 5 bases. Trimming removed 0 bases at V and 7 bases at J, with 12 bases between. Germline CDR1 is LGHNA and CDR2 is YSLEER. The CDR3 is 14 amino acids. Here the CDR3 DNA reads TGCGCCAGCAGCCAAGAAGCGAAGGGGTCTGGCTACACCTTC. This encodes CASSQEAKGSGYTF.

J is TRBJ1-3 and V is TRBV7-2; unclear D gene. The V end was cut by 0 bases, the J end by 1 base, with 7 bases between. From germline, CDR1 is SGHTA and CDR2 FQGNSA. The CDR3 length is 15 residues. The CDR3 sequence: CASSLARGSGNTIYF. CDR3 DNA: TGTGCCAGCAGCTTAGCGCGAGGATCTGGAAACACCATATATTTT.

The chain joins TRBV10-3 to TRBJ2-1; the match to TRBD2 covers 10 bases. Germline V CDR1 and CDR2: ENHRY, SYGVKD. Trimming removed 4 bases from V and 4 bases from J; junction bases left unmatched: 10. The CDR3 contains 17 residues. The CDR3 reads CAISGHGLADDYNEQFF. DNA for the CDR3: TGTGCCATCAGTGGACACGGACTAGCGGACGATTACAATGAGCAGTTCTTC.

This clone has only a few counts. The V call is TRBV19, the J call TRBJ2-2; the D is unclear. Trimming pared 7 bases from V and 8 bases from J, leaving 8 bases between. The CDR3 covers 11 residues. Germline V CDR1 and CDR2: LNHDA, SQIVND (reference sequence). CDR3 residues: CASNLAGELFF. The CDR3 DNA reads as TGTGCCAGTAATCTGGCTGGGGAGCTGTTTTTT.

The sample holds many counts of this clone. The V and J genes are TRBV7-9 and TRBJ2-3, with TRBD1 matching over 10 bases. V dropped 5 bases and J dropped 2; count of bases not matched to a gene: 10. CDR1 and CDR2 (germline): SEHNR, FQNEAQ (reference sequence). This CDR3 is 17 amino acids long. CDR3 coding DNA: TGTGCCAGCAGCGGACAAGGGGGACAGGGGTCCACAGATACGCAGTATTTT. Its protein is CASSGQGGQGSTDTQYF. Full variable domain (remainder filled in from reference TRBV7-9 and TRBJ2-3): DTGVSQNPRHKITKRGQNVTFRCDPISEHNRLYWYRQTLGQGPEFLTYFQNEAQLEKSRLLSDRFSAERPKGSFSTLEIQRTEQGDSAMYLCASSGQGGQGSTDTQYFGPGTRLTVL.

The chain is built from TRBV2 and TRBJ2-7; D may be TRBD1 (6 bases). This CDR3 contains 13 residues. Deletions cut 5 bases from V and 1 base from J, with 9 bases between. The germline gives CDR1 SNHLY, CDR2 FYNNEI. CDR3 DNA: TGTGCCAGCAGTCGACAGGTTTCCTACGAGCAGTACTTC. Amino acid sequence: CASSRQVSYEQYF.

This clone was seen a single time. The rearrangement uses TRBV2 and TRBJ2-6; D is unclear. The V end lost 7 bases, the J end lost 0 bases, and 7 bases lay between the germline ends. The CDR3 has 14 residues. Germline V lookup: CDR1 SNHLY, CDR2 FYNNEI. The CDR3 is CASNSLSGANVLTF. The CDR3 coding sequence is TGTGCCAGCAACTCCCTCTCTGGGGCCAACGTCCTGACTTTC. Using reference TRBV2 and TRBJ2-6 for the parts outside the CDR3, the full variable domain is EPEVTQTPSHQVTQMGQEVILRCVPISNHLYFYWYRQILGQKVEFLVSFYNNEISEKSEIFDDQFSVERPDGSNFTLKIRSTKLEDSAMYFCASNSLSGANVLTFGAGSRLTVL.

This clone was observed a handful of times. The V gene is TRBV18, the J gene TRBJ1-1, with no clear D. The CDR3 contains 14 residues. Trimming took off 4 bases at V and 1 base at J, with 10 bases between the two ends. Per the germline V gene, CDR1 is KGHSH and CDR2 is LQKENI. Written as DNA, the CDR3 is TGTGCCAGCTCACGAGCGATAACGAACACTGAAGCTTTCTTT. This codes for CASSRAITNTEAFF. The variable domain in full, with the rest retrieved from reference TRBV18 and TRBJ1-1, is NAGVMQNPRHLVRRRGQEARLRCSPMKGHSHVYWYRQLPEEGLKFMVYLQKENIIDESGMPKERFSAEFPKEGPSILRIQQVVRGDSAAYFCASSRAITNTEAFFGQGTRLTVV.

The chain combines TRBV3-1 (or the pseudogene TRBV3-2) with TRBJ1-4; no definite D call. The CDR3 has 13 amino acids. The germline gives CDR1 LGHDT, CDR2 YNNKEL (reference sequence). V was clipped by 2 bases and J by 8 bases, with 9 bases between them. The DNA for the CDR3 is TGTGCCAGCAGCCAATCCCCTATAGAAAAACTGTTTTTT. It yields the protein CASSQSPIEKLFF.

This clone was counted once. The genes are TRBV11-2 and TRBJ2-1, with 11 nucleotides matching TRBD2. J was trimmed by 10 bases and V by 9 bases; bases with no gene match: 8. Germline-derived CDR1 and CDR2 are SGHAT and FQNNGV. The CDR3 extends over 13 amino acids. The CDR3 coding sequence is TGTGCCAGTCACCTTAGCGGGAGGGTCGAGCAGTTCTTC. Translation: CASHLSGRVEQFF. Full variable domain (missing parts from reference TRBV11-2 and TRBJ2-1): EAGVAQSPRYKIIEKRQSVAFWCNPISGHATLYWYQQILGQGPKLLIQFQNNGVVDDSQLPKDRFSAERLKGVDSTLKIQPAKLEDSAVYLCASHLSGRVEQFFGPGTRLTVL.

The chain employs TRBV14 and TRBJ2-4; no firm D call. Looked up from germline, CDR1 is SGHDN and CDR2 is FVKESK. The CDR3 is 16 residues long. Trimming left V 3 bases short and J 0 bases short, with 12 bases between. The CDR3 DNA reads as TGTGCCAGCAGCCAGGAAAGCCGACTAGCCAAAAACATTCAGTACTTC. It is translated as CASSQESRLAKNIQYF.